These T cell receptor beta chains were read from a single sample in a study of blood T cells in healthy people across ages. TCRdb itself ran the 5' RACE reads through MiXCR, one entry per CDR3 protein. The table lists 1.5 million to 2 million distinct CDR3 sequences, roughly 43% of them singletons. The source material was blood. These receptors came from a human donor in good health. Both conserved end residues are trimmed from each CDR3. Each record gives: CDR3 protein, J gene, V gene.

CDR3aa: ASSSQGSGVEQY
j_gene: NA
v_gene: TRBV5-1

CDR3aa: SAPVGGQETQY
j_gene: TRBJ2-5
v_gene: TRBV29-1

CDR3aa: ASSQDRQSYEQY
j_gene: TRBJ2-7
v_gene: TRBV4-3

CDR3aa: ASKTRERSGYT
j_gene: TRBJ1-2
v_gene: TRBV27

CDR3aa: ASSPNSATGIYGYT
j_gene: TRBJ1-2
v_gene: TRBV5-5

CDR3aa: ASSQNHGEETQY
j_gene: TRBJ2-5
v_gene: TRBV4-1

CDR3aa: ASSDPLVGGKKTDTQY
j_gene: TRBJ2-3
v_gene: TRBV9

CDR3aa: SANTRIGQPQH
j_gene: TRBJ1-5
v_gene: TRBV20-1

CDR3aa: ASSQALPGQNIQY
j_gene: TRBJ2-4
v_gene: TRBV4-1

CDR3aa: ASGLRMGVEQY
j_gene: TRBJ2-4
v_gene: TRBV12-5

CDR3aa: AISEIQPEGDTQY
j_gene: TRBJ2-3
v_gene: TRBV10-3

CDR3aa: VSSLVGGGPDTQY
j_gene: TRBJ2-3
v_gene: TRBV11-2

CDR3aa: ASSQEELGFEGYEQY
j_gene: NA
v_gene: TRBV5-1

CDR3aa: AWQGSPPYEQY
j_gene: TRBJ2-7
v_gene: TRBV30

CDR3aa: ASSQDRTGSEAPYEQY
j_gene: TRBJ2-7
v_gene: TRBV4-3

CDR3aa: ASSSRGGLADTQY
j_gene: TRBJ2-3
v_gene: TRBV6-2/TRBV6-3

CDR3aa: ASTEIPGGNTEAF
j_gene: TRBJ1-1
v_gene: TRBV3-1

CDR3aa: ASSLASLTPPFANNEQF
j_gene: TRBJ2-1
v_gene: TRBV11-2

CDR3aa: ANSQGTGGSTDTQY
j_gene: TRBJ2-3
v_gene: TRBV11-2

CDR3aa: ASSQNSGTGRTYEQY
j_gene: TRBJ2-7
v_gene: TRBV4-1

CDR3aa: ASSLLQGPFNEQF
j_gene: TRBJ2-1
v_gene: TRBV5-1

CDR3aa: ASSVASSLPYEQY
j_gene: TRBJ2-7
v_gene: TRBV9

CDR3aa: ASSLDTSSYNEQF
j_gene: TRBJ2-1
v_gene: TRBV27

CDR3aa: ASSHDGGQGSPYGYT
j_gene: TRBJ1-2
v_gene: TRBV5-1

CDR3aa: ASSWTGTPASGTQY
j_gene: NA
v_gene: TRBV7-2

CDR3aa: ASSLLDGGGGRTDTQY
j_gene: TRBJ2-3
v_gene: TRBV7-8

CDR3aa: ASSQMTSGAKKF
j_gene: TRBJ2-1
v_gene: TRBV3-1

CDR3aa: ASSLERTGDGYT
j_gene: TRBJ1-2
v_gene: TRBV12-3/TRBV12-4

CDR3aa: AIKPRGQYNEQF
j_gene: TRBJ2-1
v_gene: TRBV6-2/TRBV6-3

CDR3aa: ASRRDRGTVKDEQF
j_gene: TRBJ2-1
v_gene: TRBV28

CDR3aa: ASSQWTGNTGELF
j_gene: TRBJ2-2
v_gene: TRBV14

CDR3aa: SAETSGGFITRGLIRQF
j_gene: TRBJ2-1
v_gene: TRBV20-1

CDR3aa: ASSQEAGAGPLNTEAF
j_gene: TRBJ1-1
v_gene: TRBV4-3

CDR3aa: ASSLNRQAANEKLF
j_gene: TRBJ1-4
v_gene: TRBV5-1

CDR3aa: SVEDVESAYNEQF
j_gene: TRBJ2-1
v_gene: TRBV29-1

CDR3aa: ASSSGGGGHTQY
j_gene: TRBJ2-3
v_gene: TRBV9

CDR3aa: ASSQAAGGQYNEQF
j_gene: TRBJ2-1
v_gene: TRBV4-2

CDR3aa: SAREGTGGPPSYEQY
j_gene: NA
v_gene: TRBV20-1

CDR3aa: ASSEVTTGTEAF
j_gene: TRBJ1-1
v_gene: TRBV2

CDR3aa: ASSQSPHGNEKLF
j_gene: TRBJ1-4
v_gene: TRBV4-2

CDR3aa: ASSGPKLLAGKQY
j_gene: TRBJ2-4
v_gene: TRBV7-2

CDR3aa: ASSQAGVDYNEQF
j_gene: TRBJ2-1
v_gene: TRBV4-2

CDR3aa: ASTPPRRAYYGYT
j_gene: TRBJ1-2
v_gene: TRBV6-2/TRBV6-3

CDR3aa: ASSQGWGIYNERF
j_gene: TRBJ2-1
v_gene: TRBV14

CDR3aa: SGYREETQY
j_gene: TRBJ2-5
v_gene: TRBV29-1

CDR3aa: SARRLGGRHEQF
j_gene: TRBJ2-1
v_gene: TRBV20-1

CDR3aa: ATSDPVRVRTDTQY
j_gene: TRBJ2-3
v_gene: TRBV24-1

CDR3aa: ASSSWTGAKNIQY
j_gene: TRBJ2-4
v_gene: TRBV7-9

CDR3aa: ASSPTEGQGSYEQY
j_gene: TRBJ2-7
v_gene: TRBV4-3

CDR3aa: SAIGLAGGIEQF
j_gene: TRBJ2-1
v_gene: TRBV20-1

CDR3aa: ASSFVSGLGDTQY
j_gene: TRBJ2-3
v_gene: TRBV7-2

CDR3aa: ASSLSLDTEAF
j_gene: TRBJ1-1
v_gene: TRBV5-1

CDR3aa: ATSRGQGVGYGYT
j_gene: TRBJ1-2
v_gene: TRBV15

CDR3aa: ACGTGPGNIQY
j_gene: TRBJ2-4
v_gene: TRBV11-2

CDR3aa: ASSADEQPQH
j_gene: TRBJ1-5
v_gene: TRBV2